Following are 22 T cell receptor beta chains from one sample sequenced in a study of cytomegalovirus exposure and HLA in healthy donors. The study ran its PCR with 60 Vbeta and 13 Jbeta primers. The protocol was immunoSEQ multiplex PCR, while the TCRdb copy is restricted to in-frame clones and leaves out a portion. The table has roughly 200,000 clones, 75% to 85% seen once. The source material was PBMCs. These receptors were collected from a middle-aged woman in good health and CMV-seronegative.

The chain recombines TRBV18 with TRBJ2-7, with 7 bases aligning to TRBD2. The V gene end was trimmed by 5 bases and the J gene end by 4 bases; junction bases not matched to a gene: 8. Per germline, CDR1 KGHSH and CDR2 LQKENI. The CDR3 length is 14 residues. CDR3 sequence: CASSDTGRFYEQYF. In nucleotides, the CDR3 is TGTGCCAGCTCAGATACCGGGAGGTTTTACGAGCAGTACTTC.

This rearrangement joins TRBV27 to TRBJ2-7; unclear D gene. This CDR3 region has 16 residues. Looked up from germline, CDR1 is MNHEY and CDR2 is SMNVEV (reference sequence). V gave up 0 bases and J gave up 3 bases, with 15 bases separating them. The CDR3, as DNA: TGTGCCAGCAGTTTATCAATCGCGATCCGTGACTACGAGCAGTACTTC. Protein: CASSLSIAIRDYEQYF.

The chain employs TRBV6-6 and TRBJ2-5, with 11 bases lining up with TRBD2. V trimming: 5 bases; J trimming: 7 bases; junction bases outside the gene matches: 9. The CDR3 is made up of 15 amino acids. Germline CDR1 MNHNY, CDR2 SVGAGI (reference sequence). CDR3 DNA: TGTGCCAGCAGTGACTTACTAGCGGGAGATGCGACCCAGTACTTC. Protein product: CASSDLLAGDATQYF.

The chain combines TRBV4-1 with TRBJ2-3, with a tentative D call TRBD2 (7 bases). V dropped 5 bases and J dropped 6 bases, with 15 bases sitting between them. Per the germline V gene, CDR1 is MGHRA and CDR2 is YSYEKL. The CDR3 is 14 residues long. This CDR3 reads CASSRGGREDTQYF. In DNA form, the CDR3 reads TGCGCCAGCAGCAGGGGGGGGAGAGAGGATACGCAGTATTTT.

This chain joins TRBV7-2 and TRBJ2-3; no clear D gene. Germline assignment: CDR1 SGHTA and CDR2 FQGNSA. Deletions cut 2 bases from V and 7 bases from J, with 7 bases between. The CDR3 runs 12 residues. In nucleotides, the CDR3 is TGTGCCAGCAGCTTACGAGGTTATACGCAGTATTTT. Its protein is CASSLRGYTQYF.

This chain links TRBV15 with TRBJ2-1; the D gene is possibly TRBD1 (6 bases). Trimming took 0 bases from V and 0 from J, leaving 9 bases between them. Germline lookup yields CDR1 LNHNV and CDR2 YYDKDF (reference sequence). The length of the CDR3 is 16 residues. The CDR3 sequence: CATSRETGSSYNEQFF. The CDR3 DNA is TGTGCCACCAGCAGAGAGACAGGCAGCTCCTACAATGAGCAGTTCTTC.

This clone was seen a few times. This rearrangement joins TRBV5-4 to TRBJ2-2; 15 bases are shared with TRBD2. Germline CDR1 is SGHNT and CDR2 is YYREEE (reference sequence). The CDR3 has 17 residues. J gave up 2 bases and V 5 bases, and 4 bases lay outside the gene matches. This CDR3 is CASRQGLAGGNTGELFF. CDR3 coding DNA: TGTGCCAGCAGACAGGGACTAGCGGGAGGTAACACCGGGGAGCTGTTTTTT.

The V call is TRBV28, the J call TRBJ1-5, with D possibly matching TRBD1 (5 bases). The V end was cut by 8 bases, the J end by 0 bases, with 20 bases between. The length of the CDR3 is 17 residues. Germline V CDR1 and CDR2: MDHEN, SYDVKM. CDR3 in DNA: TGTGCCAGCGGAATTGAGTCCAGGGATCATAGCAATCAGCCCCAGCATTTT. Translating gives CASGIESRDHSNQPQHF. Together with reference TRBV28 and TRBJ1-5, the CDR3 gives the full variable domain: DVKVTQSSRYLVKRTGEKVFLECVQDMDHENMFWYRQDPGLGLRLIYFSYDVKMKEKGDIPEGYSVSREKKERFSLILESASTNQTSMYLCASGIESRDHSNQPQHFGDGTRLSIL.

The chain carries TRBV30 and TRBJ2-7, with a weak D call TRBD2 (5 bases). CDR1 is GTSNPN, CDR2 SVGIG, per germline (reference sequence). The CDR3 sequence is 15 residues long. The V end lost 0 bases, the J end lost 3 bases, and 15 bases lay between the germline ends. The CDR3 loop is CAWSVGHPSNYEQYF. The CDR3 region has the DNA TGTGCCTGGAGTGTAGGGCATCCTAGCAACTACGAGCAGTACTTC.

The rearrangement joins TRBV27 to TRBJ2-1; 8 positions agree with TRBD1. Germline V CDR1 and CDR2: MNHEY, SMNVEV (reference sequence). This CDR3 spans 15 amino acids. The J segment lost 4 bases and the V segment lost 2 bases, leaving 4 bases of the junction unmatched. The CDR3 is CASSLTGDRYNEQFF. DNA of the CDR3: TGTGCCAGCAGTTTAACTGGGGACAGGTACAATGAGCAGTTCTTC.

The rearrangement links TRBV2 to TRBJ1-2; TRBD1 matches at 9 bases. J was trimmed by 6 bases and V by 9 bases; bases with no gene match: 11. The germline gives CDR1 SNHLY, CDR2 FYNNEI. The CDR3 runs to 14 residues. CDR3 bases: TGTGCCAGAGCCCCCAGGGACAGGGAGGATGGCTACACCTTC. This sequence encodes CARAPRDREDGYTF.

The rearrangement uses TRBV4-1 and TRBJ2-5, with 10 positions matching TRBD2. V lost 1 base to trimming and J lost 2 bases; unmatched junction nucleotides: 4. CDR3 size: 16 residues. Germline values: CDR1 MGHRA, CDR2 YSYEKL. CDR3 in amino acids: CASSQVLLAGQETQYF. The CDR3 DNA follows: TGCGCCAGCAGCCAAGTCTTACTAGCGGGACAAGAGACCCAGTACTTC.

V and J are TRBV7-3 and TRBJ2-1; maybe TRBD2 (6 bases). CDR1 is SGHTA and CDR2 is FQGTGA in the germline V gene. The CDR3 has 17 residues. Trimming cost V 4 bases and J 7 bases, with 23 bases left between them. DNA for the CDR3: TGTGCCAGCAGCTCCACAGGAGGTGGTATCGGGAGTAATGAGCAGTTCTTC. It specifies CASSSTGGGIGSNEQFF.

The chain employs TRBV7-8 and TRBJ1-5, with D possibly TRBD1 on 6 matching bases. Germline CDR1 reads SGHVS; CDR2 reads FQNEAQ. Trimming shortened V by 3 bases and J by 5 bases, and 17 bases separated the two germline ends. The CDR3 has 16 amino acids. This CDR3 reads CASSFAPKQGDQPQHF. Here the CDR3 DNA reads TGTGCCAGCAGCTTTGCCCCAAAACAGGGAGATCAGCCCCAGCATTTT.

This clone was counted a single time. This chain uses TRBV10-3 with TRBJ2-1; 14 positions match TRBD2. Germline CDR1 and CDR2: ENHRY and SYGVKD. V shed 4 bases, J shed 5 bases, and the junction held 10 bases outside the gene matches. This CDR3 has 18 amino acids. CDR3 DNA sequence: TGTGCCATCAGTGGGGATCGACTAGCGGGAGGGCCCCACAATGAGCAGTTCTTC. As protein: CAISGDRLAGGPHNEQFF.

The sample holds one count of this clone. Sequence at one end of the junction differs from germline and may be a read error. This chain connects TRBV11-1 to TRBJ1-2; tentative D call: TRBD1 (6 bases). This CDR3 spans 13 amino acids. Germline CDR1 reads SGHAT; CDR2 reads FQDESV (reference sequence). The CDR3 nucleotides are TGTGCCAGCAGGTTAGACAGGCGCAGCGGCTACACCTTC. Residues: CASRLDRRSGYTF. The full variable domain, its missing parts supplied by reference TRBV11-1 and TRBJ1-2, is EAEVAQSPRYKITEKSQAVAFWCDPISGHATLYWYRQILGQGPELLVQFQDESVVDDSQLPKDRFSAERLKGVDSTLKIQPAELGDSAMYLCASRLDRRSGYTFGSGTRLTVV.

The chain links TRBV7-2 to TRBJ2-7, with TRBD1 as a possible D gene (5 bases). V was cut by 1 base and J by 4 bases, with 8 bases left in between. Germline CDR1 and CDR2: SGHTA and FQGNSA. This CDR3 comprises 13 residues. The CDR3 DNA sequence: TGTGCCAGCAGCTTAGGGGCAGGGTACGAGCAGTACTTC. Protein sequence: CASSLGAGYEQYF.

The J gene is TRBJ2-5, the V gene TRBV5-1; TRBD1 matches 10 bases. V shed 4 bases and J 1 base; nucleotides not matched to a gene: 7. The CDR3 runs 16 residues. Germline CDR1 reads SGHRS; CDR2 reads YFSETQ. The CDR3 loop is CASSQMGQGIQETQYF. The CDR3 DNA reads TGCGCCAGCAGCCAGATGGGACAGGGGATCCAAGAGACCCAGTACTTC.

This clone was detected once. The rearrangement joins TRBV18 to TRBJ2-5, with D hard to call. CDR1 and CDR2 (germline): KGHSH, LQKENI. The CDR3 spans 14 residues. V was shortened by 2 bases and J by 2 bases, with 9 bases between the two germline ends. The CDR3 reads CASSPEALQETQYF. The CDR3 DNA follows: TGTGCCAGCTCACCAGAGGCGCTTCAAGAGACCCAGTACTTC.

A note on this clone: The sample holds other DNA sequences that translate to the same CDR3. The chain combines TRBV6-1 with TRBJ2-7; maybe TRBD2 (6 bases). Per germline, CDR1 MNHNS and CDR2 SASEGT. Trimming took 9 bases from V and 7 from J, leaving 25 bases between them. The CDR3 is 15 amino acids. The DNA for the CDR3 is TGTGCCAGTGCCAGCGGGTCGGCTAGGGGCGAGGAGCAGTACTTC. Translating it yields CASASGSARGEEQYF.

This clone has just one count. The chain uses TRBV2 and TRBJ1-3; D not certain. The CDR3 has 14 amino acids. The germline V gene has CDR1 SNHLY and CDR2 FYNNEI. V lost 7 bases and J lost 2, with 12 bases in between. The CDR3 sequence is CASIPRVAGNTIYF. CDR3 nucleotides: TGTGCCAGCATCCCCCGGGTAGCTGGAAACACCATATATTTT.

The chain joins TRBV7-7 to TRBJ2-5; 9 bases match TRBD2. V lost 1 base and J lost 1; bases outside the gene matches: 4. Germline assignment: CDR1 SSHAT and CDR2 FNYEAQ (reference sequence). CDR3 length: 16 residues. The CDR3: CASSLGSGRGQETQYF. The CDR3 nucleotides read TGTGCCAGCAGCTTAGGTAGCGGGAGAGGCCAAGAGACCCAGTACTTC. The full variable domain, rest sourced from reference TRBV7-7 and TRBJ2-5, is GAGVSQSPRYKVTKRGQDVTLRCDPISSHATLYWYQQALGQGPEFLTYFNYEAQPDKSGLPSDRFSAERPEGSISTLTIQRTEQRDSAMYRCASSLGSGRGQETQYFGPGTRLLVL.